Listed below are T cell receptor beta chains from one sample, sequenced in a study of shared clonotypes between healthy human individuals. Clones were read by immunoSEQ multiplex PCR, and TCRdb kept only the in-frame ones, dropping some. The sample has about 1.9 million clones, 93% seen once. Sequenced input: naive CD8+ T cells from PBMCs. Receptor source: a man in his late teens or twenties in good health. Some clones in this sample may be carry-over from other donors' samples. Both conserved end residues are part of each CDR3. Fields, in order: V gene, D gene, J gene, clone size, CDR3 protein, CDR3 DNA. A D gene is named only where the DNA matches it firmly. Clone size is not always given. Where it is, it says once, few, many or a class for expanded clones.

>TRBV27|TRBD1|TRBJ2-7|-
CASSSTGTGVREQYF
TGTGCCAGCAGTTCAACCGGGACAGGGGTGAGGGAGCAGTACTTC
>TRBV9|-|TRBJ2-2|-
CASSVDLTANTGELFF
TGTGCCAGCAGCGTAGATCTAACCGCGAACACCGGGGAGCTGTTTTTT
>TRBV7-8|-|TRBJ2-1|once
CASSVLNSYNEQFF
TGTGCCAGCAGCGTCCTTAACTCCTACAATGAGCAGTTCTTC
>TRBV9|TRBD1|TRBJ2-7|once
CASSLGQGAYEQYF
TGTGCCAGCAGCCTTGGACAGGGGGCCTACGAGCAGTACTTC
>TRBV12-5|-|TRBJ1-5|-
CASGLGGYNQPQHF
TGTGCTAGTGGGTTGGGGGGGTACAATCAGCCCCAGCATTTT
>TRBV18|-|TRBJ1-3|-
CASSPAALSSGNTIYF
TGTGCCAGCTCACCAGCAGCGTTGAGCTCTGGAAACACCATATATTTT
>TRBV9|TRBD1|TRBJ1-2|-
CASSLSKDRGRNYGYTF
TGTGCCAGCAGCCTATCGAAGGACAGGGGGCGCAACTATGGCTACACCTTC
>TRBV19|TRBD1|TRBJ2-7|-
CASSAPGGSYYEQYF
TGTGCCAGTAGCGCACCAGGGGGCAGCTACTACGAGCAGTACTTC
>TRBV7-8|TRBD2|TRBJ2-7|-
CASSIAGSRNEQYF
TGTGCCAGCTCAATAGCGGGATCCAGGAACGAGCAGTACTTC
>TRBV6-5|-|TRBJ2-5|-
CASSFGLGLTGETQYF
TGTGCCAGCAGTTTCGGACTCGGATTAACGGGGGAGACCCAGTACTTC
>TRBV9|-|TRBJ2-1|-
CASSVGYDVGQFF
TGTGCCAGCAGCGTAGGCTATGATGTAGGGCAGTTCTTC
>TRBV11-2|TRBD2|TRBJ2-1|-
CASRGHSAGGRNEQFF
TGTGCCAGCAGGGGTCACTCAGCGGGAGGGAGAAATGAGCAGTTCTTC
>TRBV11-3|TRBD2|TRBJ2-3|-
CASSFPPAGVTTDTQYF
TGTGCCAGCAGCTTCCCCCCAGCGGGAGTTACCACAGATACGCAGTATTTT
>TRBV11-2|-|TRBJ2-7|-
CASSAEGRWEQYF
TGTGCCAGCAGCGCAGAGGGGAGGTGGGAGCAGTACTTC
>TRBV13|TRBD1|TRBJ1-1|-
CASSRDRGNTEAFF
TGTGCCAGCAGCCGGGACAGGGGGAACACTGAAGCTTTCTTT
>TRBV19|TRBD2|TRBJ2-1|-
CASSILAGALEQFF
TGTGCCAGTAGTATTCTAGCGGGTGCACTTGAGCAGTTCTTC
>TRBV10-3|-|TRBJ2-7|-
CAIRAGRTLGNEQYF
TGTGCCATCAGGGCTGGGCGAACCCTTGGGAACGAGCAGTACTTC
>TRBV10-1|TRBD1|TRBJ2-1|-
CASSGVGQSSYNEQFF
TGCGCCAGCAGTGGGGTGGGACAGAGCTCCTACAATGAGCAGTTCTTC
>TRBV29-1|-|TRBJ2-2|once
CSVVGLAGELFF
TGCAGCGTTGTAGGGCTTGCCGGGGAGCTGTTTTTT
>TRBV21-1|-|TRBJ2-2|-
CASSIGTGRGTGELFF
TGTGCCAGCAGCATCGGGACAGGGCGTGGCACCGGGGAGCTGTTTTTT
>TRBV28|-|TRBJ2-1|-
CASSPLKIQGLLDNEQFF
TGTGCCAGCAGCCCCCTCAAAATCCAGGGACTTCTCGACAATGAGCAGTTCTTC
>TRBV7-9|-|TRBJ2-3|-
CASSPPVGGMRSDTQYF
TGTGCCAGCAGCCCGCCTGTGGGGGGCATGCGTTCAGATACGCAGTATTTT
>TRBV29-1|TRBD2|TRBJ2-1|-
CSDTTSGRLPEQFF
TGCAGCGACACCACTAGCGGAAGGCTCCCTGAGCAGTTCTTC
>TRBV27|TRBD1|TRBJ1-2|-
CASRGQGATTF
TGTGCCAGCAGGGGACAGGGGGCGACCACCTTC
>TRBV7-9|TRBD1|TRBJ1-5|-
CASSLATSGGRGNQPQHF
TGTGCCAGCAGCTTAGCGACGTCAGGGGGCCGGGGCAATCAGCCCCAGCATTTT
>TRBV6-1|-|TRBJ1-2|-
CASSELSAEGNGYTF
TGTGCCAGCAGTGAATTGTCGGCAGAAGGAAATGGCTACACCTTC
>TRBV7-6|-|TRBJ2-1|once
CASSSTGGTFSANEQFF
TGTGCCAGCAGCTCTACTGGGGGGACCTTTTCTGCCAATGAGCAGTTCTTC
>TRBV7-2|-|TRBJ2-6|-
CASSIGRSGANVLTF
TGTGCCAGCAGCATAGGACGGTCTGGGGCCAACGTCCTGACTTTC
>TRBV6-6|TRBD1|TRBJ2-7|-
CASSLGQGAEQYF
TGTGCCAGCAGCCTGGGACAGGGTGCCGAGCAGTACTTC
>TRBV7-8|-|TRBJ2-2|-
CATHPRDTGELFF
TGTGCCACCCATCCCAGGGACACCGGGGAGCTGTTTTTT
>TRBV15|TRBD2|TRBJ2-3|-
CATSPIAGTDTQYF
TGTGCCACCAGTCCGATAGCGGGAACAGATACGCAGTATTTT
>TRBV28|TRBD2|TRBJ2-3|once
CASRPTGGPGTQYF
TGTGCCAGCAGACCAACGGGAGGGCCGGGGACGCAGTATTTT
>TRBV27|-|TRBJ2-7|once
CASSLGLGDYEQYF
TGTGCCAGCAGTTTAGGGCTGGGGGACTACGAGCAGTACTTC
>TRBV19|-|TRBJ1-2|-
CASSPPKGRLLGYGYTF
TGTGCCAGTAGTCCCCCCAAGGGCCGGCTTCTTGGCTATGGCTACACCTTC
>TRBV7-9|-|TRBJ2-2|-
CASSLVLVTGELFF
TGTGCCAGCAGCTTAGTCCTTGTCACCGGGGAGCTGTTTTTT
>TRBV6-1|TRBD2|TRBJ2-1|-
CASSELGTSRHNEQFF
TGTGCCAGCAGTGAATTAGGGACTAGCAGACACAATGAGCAGTTCTTC
>TRBV5-1|-|TRBJ1-4|-
CASSAGAPKKLFF
TGCGCCAGCAGCGCGGGGGCTCCGAAGAAACTGTTTTTT
>TRBV27|-|TRBJ2-5|-
CASSLRTLGETQYF
TGTGCCAGCAGTTTACGCACCTTGGGAGAGACCCAGTACTTC
>TRBV25-1|-|TRBJ1-1|-
CASSERMNTEAFF
TGTGCCAGCAGTGAAAGGATGAACACTGAAGCTTTCTTT
>TRBV7-9|TRBD2|TRBJ2-1|-
CASSFRLAGSLYNEQFF
TGTGCCAGCAGCTTCCGACTAGCGGGATCTCTCTACAATGAGCAGTTCTTC
>TRBV16|TRBD1|TRBJ2-7|-
CASSRRTGEYEQYF
TGTGCCAGCAGCCGAAGGACAGGGGAGTACGAGCAGTACTTC
>TRBV13|TRBD1|TRBJ2-7|-
CASSTRDRYYEQYF
TGTGCCAGCAGCACAAGGGACAGGTACTACGAGCAGTACTTC
>TRBV27|-|TRBJ1-2|once
CASSPRGKEYGYTF
TGTGCCAGCAGTCCTCGAGGCAAGGAGTATGGCTACACCTTC
>TRBV4-1|-|TRBJ2-2|-
CASSQVGLSGRRNTGELFF
TGCGCCAGCAGCCAAGTTGGGCTTTCTGGGAGACGGAACACCGGGGAGCTGTTTTTT
>TRBV4-3|-|TRBJ2-1|-
CASSQGDHPYNEQFF
TGCGCCAGCAGCCAAGGGGACCACCCTTACAATGAGCAGTTCTTC
>TRBV4-3|-|TRBJ1-1|-
CASSQAHHRENTEAFF
TGCGCCAGCAGCCAAGCCCACCACAGGGAGAACACTGAAGCTTTCTTT
>TRBV7-9|-|TRBJ1-2|-
CASSSTSGGEDSGYTF
TGTGCCAGCAGCTCTACCTCCGGGGGCGAGGATTCCGGCTACACCTTC
>TRBV27|TRBD1|TRBJ2-7|-
CASSFRDRKSYEQYF
TGTGCCAGCAGTTTCCGGGACAGGAAGTCCTACGAGCAGTACTTC
>TRBV27|-|TRBJ1-1|-
CASSPRTTAPNTEAFF
TGTGCCAGCAGTCCCCGGACGACAGCCCCGAACACTGAAGCTTTCTTT
>TRBV28|TRBD2|TRBJ2-5|-
CASSLGLAGEETQYF
TGTGCCAGCAGCCTGGGACTAGCCGGGGAAGAGACCCAGTACTTC
>TRBV15|-|TRBJ2-7|-
CATSRGLTEQYF
TGTGCCACCAGCAGAGGGCTGACCGAGCAGTACTTC
>TRBV6-5|-|TRBJ1-2|-
CASSSDRGGYTF
TGTGCCAGCAGTTCCGATCGCGGGGGCTACACCTTC
>TRBV27|-|TRBJ2-3|-
CASSTRERDTQYF
TGTGCCAGCAGTACCAGGGAGAGGGATACGCAGTATTTT
>TRBV27|-|TRBJ2-7|-
CASSLVGTRDEQYF
TGTGCCAGCAGTTTAGTGGGAACTAGGGACGAGCAGTACTTC
>TRBV28|-|TRBJ2-7|-
CASSLWQTKVEQYF
TGTGCCAGCAGTTTGTGGCAGACTAAGGTGGAGCAGTACTTC